This T cell receptor beta chain derives from a study of blood T cell repertoires in COVID-19 (dated by TCRdb to between 2020 and 2021). For context, the study as a whole: Collaborator samples came from the United States, Italy and Spain and covered acute and convalescent phases of COVID-19. The sample metadata nearly always contained a de-identified subject ID, COVID-19 status, age in years and sex. HLA class I and class II types, where available, came from metadata supplied by the sample provider rather than from assay-based typing. The material from the prospective study consisted of cDNA or gDNA derived from T cells, B-cell-depleted T cells, or PBMCs. Deeply sampled blood TCRbeta repertoires from subjects exposed to, actively infected with, or recovered from COVID-19 were included in the dataset. Samples were obtained from the ongoing ImmuneRACE study (first 160 participants) and from 1,200 or so subjects provided by 6 global collaborators. The repertoires were released in a freely available public database meant as a resource for research on the immune response to SARS-CoV-2.

Overall study results and their limits: How much clinical and demographic metadata was included differed by source and by participant, and the metadata was provided uncurated.

The immunoSEQ Assay, a bias-controlled multiplex PCR, was used to amplify TCRbeta CDR3 regions from genomic DNA. The paper's data handling went like this. The number of nucleated cells in each sample was estimated by amplification of reference gene primers within the assay. Sequence reads were collapsed and filtered to measure the absolute abundance of every unique TCRbeta CDR3 rearrangement. For each sample, productive Simpson clonality was calculated as the square root of Simpson's diversity index across productive rearrangements. As stored in TCRdb, this immuneACCESS dataset retains in-frame rearrangements with V and J assigned. A fraction of the clones does not appear; measured against another copy, unresolved V genes explain less than half of the discrepancy, and the remainder lacks a known reason. V, J and clone size were drawn from that table, and D and trimming were deduced from the DNA. The sample data list approximately 180,000 clones, and more than 70% of these were observed just once. In total, the top ten clones hold around a sixth of the sample.

As encoded in the germline V gene (reference sequence), CDR1 is LNHDA while CDR2 is SQIVND. The V end gives up 9 bases and the J end 5 bases, leaving 9 bases in the junction not matched to a gene. The CDR3 has 14 amino acids, counting the end cysteine and phenylalanine. Just CDR3 DNA is preserved here, 42 bases in frame from base 1. One collaborating source in Seattle enrolled patients during active infection and followed them longitudinally through the course of disease. Collaborating institutions collected whole blood in K2EDTA tubes following their own protocols. Collaborator samples were shipped for TCRbeta analysis as frozen whole blood, isolated PBMCs, or DNA extracted from either sample type. This clone was counted a single time. Its antigen remains undetermined. Base qualities are not at hand, and no much larger clone is one base apart.

The chain is encoded by TRBV19 joined to TRBJ2-7; 11 bases in the middle match TRBD1. The TCR originated in a person in their 70s with COVID-19, enrolled during active disease. Sample: peripheral blood. The CDR3 protein is CASTTGQGANEQYF. The sequenced DNA is TGTGCCAGCACCACCGGACAGGGGGCGAACGAGCAGTACTTC.